These 18 T cell receptor beta chains share one sample of origin, sequenced in a study of T cell responses to AZD1222 COVID-19 vaccine (dated by TCRdb to about 2021). Library preparation was by the immunoSEQ multiplex PCR assay. TCRdb obtained this table from immuneACCESS and retained in-frame rearrangements with V and J assigned. These tables miss some clones; where compared with another copy, unresolved V genes account for less than half of the shortfall, and the remainder is unexplained. The sample profile shows approximately 77,000 clones; 92% of them were found once. Approximately 5% of the sample belongs to the ten largest clones. Sample time point, as interpreted from the label and publication: about 28 days (+/-7) after the second vaccine dose. The sequencing here drew on peripheral blood, taken 28 days after the second AZD1222 dose. These receptor sequences come from an adult who received the AZD1222 COVID-19 vaccine.

Written as DNA, the CDR3 is TGTGCCAGCAGCTCCTGGGGGAGACACACTGAAGCTTTCTTT. It translates to CASSSWGRHTEAFF. This chain connects TRBV5-4 to TRBJ1-1, with D perhaps matching TRBD1 (5 bases). From germline, CDR1 is SGHNT and CDR2 YYREEE (reference sequence). V lost 3 bases to trimming and J lost 3 bases, with 12 bases between them. The CDR3 is made up of 14 amino acids.

V usage is TRBV7-3 and J usage is TRBJ1-1; 10 bases map to TRBD1. CDR1 and CDR2 (germline): SGHTA, FQGTGA. This CDR3 region has 12 residues. V lost 5 bases, J lost 9 bases, and 3 bases stayed unmatched. The DNA of the CDR3 is TGTGCCAGCAGCGAGACAGGGGGCAAAGCTTTCTTT. Translated: CASSETGGKAFF.

V gene TRBV4-2 combines with J gene TRBJ2-1, with D hard to call. The CDR3 has 15 residues. The germline V gene has CDR1 LGHNA and CDR2 YNFKEQ. The V end was cut by 0 bases, the J end by 1 base, with 7 bases between. The CDR3: CASSQDVVSYNEQFF. In DNA form, the CDR3 reads TGTGCCAGCAGCCAAGATGTGGTTTCCTACAATGAGCAGTTCTTC.

V is TRBV28 and J is TRBJ2-7; D is possibly TRBD2 (6 bases). CDR1 MDHEN and CDR2 SYDVKM come from the germline V gene. V lost 3 bases, J lost 2 bases, and 14 bases lay in between. The CDR3 has 15 residues. CDR3 protein: CASSFWGRLAYEQYF. The DNA for the CDR3 is TGTGCCAGCAGTTTTTGGGGGAGGTTGGCCTACGAGCAGTACTTC.

This clone was recorded once. The gene calls are TRBV5-1 and TRBJ2-7; TRBD1 agrees at 11 bases. The CDR3 runs to 14 residues. CDR1 is SGHRS and CDR2 is YFSETQ in the germline V gene. The trim removed 4 bases at V and 3 bases at J, leaving 3 bases unmatched. This CDR3 is CASSPGTGGYEQYF. Here the CDR3 DNA reads TGCGCCAGCAGCCCGGGGACAGGGGGCTACGAGCAGTACTTC.

This clone was seen only a few times. This chain joins TRBV10-3 and TRBJ1-5; 9 nucleotides agree with TRBD1. Germline assignment: CDR1 ENHRY and CDR2 SYGVKD. V was pared by 7 bases and J by 1 base, with 8 bases of the junction left unmatched. The CDR3 loop spans 16 amino acids. The CDR3 here is CAIIPDRGRSNQPQHF. CDR3 bases: TGTGCCATCATTCCGGACAGGGGTCGAAGCAATCAGCCCCAGCATTTT.

The chain uses TRBV19 and TRBJ1-2; D not resolved. CDR1 LNHDA and CDR2 SQIVND come from the germline V gene (reference sequence). The V end lost 3 bases, the J end lost 2 bases, and 13 bases lay between the germline ends. This CDR3 comprises 15 residues. CDR3 amino acids: CASSIGHSPNYGYTF. For the CDR3, the DNA is TGTGCCAGTAGTATTGGTCACAGCCCCAACTATGGCTACACCTTC.

The rearrangement joins TRBV7-2 to TRBJ2-1, with D tentatively TRBD2 (5 bases). Germline-derived CDR1 and CDR2 are SGHTA and FQGNSA. The V gene lost 1 base and the J gene lost 6 bases, with 10 bases spanning the gap. This CDR3 region has 14 residues. CDR3 DNA sequence: TGTGCCAGCAGCTTAGTTTGGAGGCCCAATGAGCAGTTCTTC. This codes for CASSLVWRPNEQFF.

The chain carries TRBV6-2 or TRBV6-3 and TRBJ1-5, with no clear D. The V gene's germline CDR1 is MNHEY and CDR2 SVGEGT. V dropped 5 bases and J dropped 2 bases, with 19 bases sitting between them. The CDR3 sequence is 17 residues long. The CDR3 loop reads CASSTPTGGSGNQPQHF. The CDR3 DNA follows: TGTGCCAGCAGTACCCCCACTGGAGGTTCGGGCAATCAGCCCCAGCATTTT.

This clone was detected once. The rearrangement links TRBV29-1 to TRBJ2-2, with D possibly TRBD2 on 5 matching bases. This CDR3 is 14 amino acids long. Trimming left V 6 bases short and J 5 bases short, with 16 bases between. Germline V gene sequence: CDR1 SQVTM, CDR2 ANQGSEA. CDR3 coding DNA: TGCAGCGTAACCGGGGTAATTCTTACCGGGGAGCTGTTTTTT. Translated, it gives CSVTGVILTGELFF.

The CDR3 sequence is CASSSTKPTEAFF. The CDR3 coding sequence is TGTGCCAGCAGCTCTACAAAACCCACTGAAGCTTTCTTT. The rearrangement joins TRBV7-6 to TRBJ1-1; D call uncertain. The CDR3 sequence is 13 residues long. The V and J ends lost 4 bases and 4 bases respectively, with 10 bases between them. Germline-derived CDR1 and CDR2 are SGHVS and FNYEAQ.

This clone was picked up one time. The chain combines TRBV11-2 with TRBJ2-5; tentative D call: TRBD2 (5 bases). Germline assignment: CDR1 SGHAT and CDR2 FQNNGV. The CDR3 has 15 residues. The V and J ends lost 5 bases and 7 bases respectively, with 20 bases between them. As DNA, the CDR3 is TGTGCCAGCAGCCAAATCGGGCTAGCCGAGGGGACCCAGTACTTC. Its translation: CASSQIGLAEGTQYF.

This chain links TRBV27 with TRBJ2-7; D is ambiguous. The CDR3 covers 13 residues. V lost 3 bases and J 3 bases, leaving 9 bases between the germline ends. Germline CDR1 MNHEY, CDR2 SMNVEV (reference sequence). CDR3 amino acids: CASSFGGSYEQYF. The CDR3 region has the DNA TGTGCCAGCAGTTTCGGCGGTAGCTACGAGCAGTACTTC.

The chain couples TRBV9 to TRBJ1-1; tentative D call: TRBD1 (5 bases). This CDR3 has 15 residues. V lost 0 bases, J lost 5 bases, and 14 bases lay in between. Germline-derived CDR1 and CDR2 are SGDLS and YYNGEE. The CDR3 sequence: CASSVAQGGYTEAFF. The DNA of the CDR3 is TGTGCCAGCAGCGTAGCCCAGGGAGGGTATACTGAAGCTTTCTTT.

The chain carries TRBV6-1 and TRBJ2-7; TRBD1 matches at 9 bases. The CDR3 loop spans 15 amino acids. Germline V gene sequence: CDR1 MNHNS, CDR2 SASEGT. Losses at the gene ends were 7 bases for V and 1 base for J; bases not matched to a gene: 8. This CDR3 is CASTGPGQGSYEQYF. The CDR3 DNA is TGTGCCAGCACCGGACCGGGACAGGGTTCCTACGAGCAGTACTTC.

The chain couples TRBV3-1 (or the pseudogene TRBV3-2) to TRBJ1-4, with D tentatively TRBD1 (5 bases). Trimming removed 1 base at V and 1 base at J, with 7 bases between. The CDR3 contains 15 residues. CDR1 is LGHDT and CDR2 is YNNKEL in the germline V gene (reference sequence). The CDR3 loop reads CASSQGGGTNEKLFF. Here the CDR3 DNA reads TGTGCCAGCAGCCAAGGGGGGGGAACTAATGAAAAACTGTTTTTT.

The chain uses TRBV7-9 and TRBJ1-1; the D is unclear. V was clipped by 2 bases and J by 0 bases, with 7 bases between them. CDR3 length: 14 amino acids. CDR1 is SEHNR and CDR2 is FQNEAQ in the germline V gene (reference sequence). The CDR3 loop is CASSLSNLNTEAFF. The CDR3, as DNA: TGTGCCAGCAGCTTATCCAACCTGAACACTGAAGCTTTCTTT.

This clone was observed once. The chain uses TRBV18 and TRBJ1-2; 7 bases are shared with TRBD1. CDR1 and CDR2 (germline): KGHSH, LQKENI. V lost 0 bases and J lost 7; bases outside the gene matches: 2. The CDR3 totals 13 residues. Written as DNA, the CDR3 is TGTGCCAGCTCACCACCGTCAGGGGGTGGCTACACCTTC. It yields the protein CASSPPSGGGYTF.